Below are 17 T cell receptor beta chains sequenced from a single sample in a study of CD8 T cells in ankylosing spondylitis. TCRdb itself ran the 5' RACE reads through MiXCR, one entry per CDR3 protein. The repertoire holds around 150,000 distinct CDR3 sequences, with about 42% as singletons. The sample was synovial fluid, either unsorted or a sorted T cell fraction (not recorded which). The receptor set was obtained from a male donor with ankylosing spondylitis.

The chain employs TRBV7-3 and TRBJ2-1; 7 positions match TRBD2. The CDR3 length is 16 residues. Germline CDR1 SGHTA, CDR2 FQGTGA. V lost 0 bases and J lost 4; bases outside the gene matches: 6. This CDR3 is CASSLTGLPWYNEQFF. CDR3 coding DNA: TGTGCCAGCAGCTTAACGGGACTACCCTGGTACAATGAGCAGTTCTTC.

The V gene is TRBV25-1, the J gene TRBJ2-1, with a tentative D call TRBD2 (6 bases). This CDR3 is 21 amino acids long. V lost 9 bases and J lost 1, with 34 bases in between. The germline CDR1 and CDR2 sequences are MGHDK and SYGVNS. The CDR3 DNA sequence: TGTGCCAGTGCCCGGACTATCAATTCCCCCTGGAACTTTTGGTCCTACAATGAGCAGTTCTTC. Its translation is CASARTINSPWNFWSYNEQFF.

CDR3 in DNA: TGTGCCAGCAGTCCCGTGGGCAGGCCGAACACTGAAGCTTTCTTT. The encoded protein is CASSPVGRPNTEAFF. This sequence joins TRBV6-2 or TRBV6-3 and TRBJ1-1, with no clear D. Germline V CDR1 and CDR2: MNHEY, SVGEGT. The CDR3 is made up of 15 amino acids. Trimming stripped 5 bases from V and 1 base from J, with 14 bases between.

The CDR3 here is CASSYWPLAGVYGEQFF. The CDR3 DNA reads TGTGCCAGCAGTTACTGGCCTCTTGCGGGAGTCTATGGTGAGCAGTTCTTC. The rearrangement links TRBV6-2 or TRBV6-3 to TRBJ2-1, with TRBD2 identical over 7 bases. Germline-derived CDR1 and CDR2 are MNHEY and SVGEGT. V trimming: 1 base; J trimming: 9 bases; junction bases outside the gene matches: 15. This CDR3 has 17 amino acids.

This clonotype has only a few counts. The rearrangement joins TRBV10-3 to TRBJ2-2; no firm D call. The V end was cut by 6 bases, the J end by 6 bases, with 14 bases between. The germline CDR1 and CDR2 sequences are ENHRY and SYGVKD. CDR3 length: 14 amino acids. CDR3 sequence reads: CAISVDAAPGELFF. CDR3 sequence (DNA): TGTGCCATCAGCGTGGACGCTGCCCCCGGGGAGCTGTTTTTT.

The chain uses TRBV20-1 and TRBJ2-1; possible D gene TRBD2, 5 bases. Trimming took 0 bases from V and 1 from J, leaving 13 bases between them. The CDR3 is made up of 16 amino acids. From germline, CDR1 is DFQATT and CDR2 SNEGSKA (reference sequence). Here the CDR3 DNA reads TGCAGTGCTAGAGATGGAGGACTGGATTCCTACAATGAGCAGTTCTTC. This gives the protein CSARDGGLDSYNEQFF.

This chain uses TRBV12-3 or TRBV12-4 with TRBJ2-5; no clear D gene. CDR3 length equals 13 residues. Deletions cut 4 bases from V and 1 base from J, with 7 bases between. CDR3 sequence reads: CASSSATQETQYF. The DNA for the CDR3 is TGTGCCAGCAGTTCCGCAACCCAAGAGACCCAGTACTTC.

The rearrangement links TRBV20-1 to TRBJ1-4; D gene uncertain. CDR3 length equals 12 residues. Germline V CDR1 and CDR2: DFQATT, SNEGSKA (reference sequence). V was cut by 3 bases and J by 2 bases, with 4 bases left in between. The CDR3 loop is CSARCTNEKLFF. CDR3 bases: TGCAGTGCTAGGTGTACTAATGAAAAACTGTTTTTT.

The chain couples TRBV27 to TRBJ2-1; possible D gene TRBD1, 6 bases. The CDR3 totals 14 residues. Trimming shortened V by 5 bases and J by 4 bases, and 12 bases separated the two germline ends. Germline V gene lookup returns CDR1 MNHEY and CDR2 SMNVEV (reference sequence). The CDR3 coding sequence is TGTGCCAGCAGTAACAGGGAATATTACAATGAGCAGTTCTTC. Translation: CASSNREYYNEQFF.

This clonotype came up many times. The chain recombines TRBV2 with TRBJ2-1; 9 nucleotides agree with TRBD2. CDR1 SNHLY and CDR2 FYNNEI come from the germline V gene. CDR3 length: 16 amino acids. Trimming removed 5 bases from V and 8 bases from J; junction bases left unmatched: 13. Here the CDR3 reads CASSISLAGGVYEQFF. In DNA form, the CDR3 reads TGTGCCAGCAGTATATCTCTCGCGGGAGGGGTCTATGAGCAGTTCTTC.

This chain joins TRBV4-3 and TRBJ2-7, with no clear D. The V and J ends lost 0 bases and 2 bases respectively, with 8 bases between them. The CDR3 loop spans 14 amino acids. Germline CDR1 is LGHNA and CDR2 is YSLEER. CDR3 sequence: CASSQEYPAYEQYF. Here the CDR3 DNA reads TGCGCCAGCAGCCAAGAGTACCCTGCCTACGAGCAGTACTTC.

The rearrangement joins TRBV6-5 to TRBJ2-3; D is possibly TRBD2 (6 bases). Germline V gene sequence: CDR1 MNHEY, CDR2 SVGAGI. Trimming left V 1 base short and J 6 bases short, with 11 bases between. CDR3 length: 14 residues. CDR3 nucleotide sequence: TGTGCCAGCAGTTACTGTGCTAGCGCGGATACGCAGTATTTT. It is translated as CASSYCASADTQYF.

There are many counts of this clonotype. The chain has TRBV7-6 and TRBJ2-2, with 8 bases fitting TRBD2. Trimming at V came to 1 base and at J to 4 bases, leaving 8 bases not matched to a gene. The CDR3 runs to 17 residues. Per the germline V gene, CDR1 is SGHVS and CDR2 is FNYEAQ. The CDR3: CASSLGAGGAGTGELFF. In nucleotides, the CDR3 is TGTGCCAGCAGCTTAGGGGCCGGGGGGGCCGGCACCGGGGAGCTGTTTTTT.

The CDR3 here is CASSFGSYNEQFF. CDR3 DNA sequence: TGTGCCAGCAGTTTTGGGTCTTACAATGAGCAGTTCTTC. V usage is TRBV12-3 or TRBV12-4 and J usage is TRBJ2-1; D remains unclear. V lost 3 bases, J lost 4 bases, and 7 bases lay in between. CDR3 size: 13 residues.

The table lists this clonotype with a few counts. This chain joins TRBV12-3 or TRBV12-4 and TRBJ1-1; D unresolved. Trimming pared 2 bases from V and 1 base from J, leaving 8 bases between. This CDR3 contains 14 residues. The CDR3 bases are TGTGCCAGCAGTTTAAGACCGCCGAACACTGAAGCTTTCTTT. Residues: CASSLRPPNTEAFF.

In DNA form, the CDR3 reads TGTGCCAGCAGCCCCGTTCGGGCGTACACCGGGGAGCTGTTTTTT. This gives the protein CASSPVRAYTGELFF. The chain employs TRBV6-1 and TRBJ2-2; the D is unclear. From germline, CDR1 is MNHNS and CDR2 SASEGT. CDR3 size: 15 residues. V dropped 6 bases and J dropped 3 bases, with 14 bases sitting between them.

The J gene is TRBJ2-2, the V gene TRBV6-5; 8 bases map to TRBD1. Germline V gene sequence: CDR1 MNHEY, CDR2 SVGAGI. V was pared by 0 bases and J by 5 bases, with 5 bases of the junction left unmatched. This CDR3 contains 16 residues. CDR3 nucleotide sequence: TGTGCCAGCAGTTACTCCCCGGGACAGGAGACCGGGGAGCTGTTTTTT. This sequence encodes CASSYSPGQETGELFF.